These 18 T cell receptor beta chains were all obtained from the same sample, sequenced in a study of OX40 agonist ivuxolimab in advanced cancers. The table came from immunoSEQ multiplex PCR; TCRdb's copy has only in-frame clones and leaves some out. The sample yields around 80,000 clones, about 88% seen once. The sequencing here drew on CD4+ or CD8+ T cells sorted from blood, taken in a trial of the OX40 agonist ivuxolimab. The receptors here all came from an adult with an advanced solid tumor such as melanoma, head and neck, liver or kidney cancer.

V is TRBV7-9 and J is TRBJ2-1; D ambiguous. The V gene lost 4 bases and the J gene lost 5 bases, with 6 bases spanning the gap. The CDR3 runs to 12 residues. Germline lookup yields CDR1 SEHNR and CDR2 FQNEAQ (reference sequence). The CDR3: CASSSLNNEQFF. CDR3 DNA: TGTGCCAGCAGCTCCCTCAACAATGAGCAGTTCTTC.

The chain employs TRBV10-1 and TRBJ2-6, with TRBD2 identical over 9 bases. The CDR3 extends over 19 amino acids. Germline CDR1 WNHNN, CDR2 SYGVQD (reference sequence). V was clipped by 4 bases and J by 0 bases; unmatched bases: 10. The CDR3 DNA reads as TGCGCCAGCAGTGTCCGGGCGGGAGGGCCTAACTCTGGGGCCAACGTCCTGACTTTC. Translation gives CASSVRAGGPNSGANVLTF.

The rearrangement joins TRBV5-1 to TRBJ2-2; tentatively, D is TRBD1 (5 bases). Looked up from germline, CDR1 is SGHRS and CDR2 is YFSETQ. The CDR3 is 15 amino acids. V lost 4 bases and J 1 base, leaving 11 bases between the germline ends. The CDR3 loop is CASSENGQNTGELFF. The DNA of the CDR3 is TGCGCCAGCAGCGAAAATGGACAGAACACCGGGGAGCTGTTTTTT.

The chain recombines TRBV19 with TRBJ2-5, with 8 bases aligning to TRBD1. Unmatched junction bases numbered 3, after V lost 4 bases and J lost 5 bases. Looked up from germline, CDR1 is LNHDA and CDR2 is SQIVND (reference sequence). The length of the CDR3 is 13 residues. CDR3 DNA sequence: TGTGCCAGTAGTAAAGACAGGGGCGAGACCCAGTACTTC. The encoded protein is CASSKDRGETQYF.

A single count supports this clone. This chain uses TRBV7-3 with TRBJ2-1; 11 bases are a match to TRBD2. CDR3 length: 19 amino acids. Germline CDR1 is SGHTA and CDR2 is FQGTGA. Trimming cost V 4 bases and J 4 bases; bases outside gene matches: 15. For the CDR3, the DNA is TGTGCCAGCAGCTCCCCGGCTAGCGGGAGGACTAAAGTATACAATGAGCAGTTCTTC. Translated: CASSSPASGRTKVYNEQFF.

The V gene is TRBV7-9, the J gene TRBJ2-7; D possibly corresponds to TRBD1 (6 bases). V gave up 3 bases and J gave up 2 bases, with 11 bases separating them. There are 14 residues in the CDR3. Per the germline V gene, CDR1 is SEHNR and CDR2 is FQNEAQ (reference sequence). CDR3 region: CASSFTGTPYEQYF. CDR3 coding DNA: TGTGCCAGCAGCTTTACCGGGACACCCTACGAGCAGTACTTC.

The chain uses TRBV11-1 and TRBJ2-1; no definite D call. The V end was cut by 1 base, the J end by 2 bases, with 9 bases between. Germline V gives CDR1 SGHAT, CDR2 FQDESV (reference sequence). This CDR3 contains 15 residues. The CDR3 bases are TGTGCCAGCAGCTTAGGGCAGCGCCCCTACAATGAGCAGTTCTTC. It yields the protein CASSLGQRPYNEQFF.

The chain recombines TRBV29-1 with TRBJ1-5; possible D gene TRBD1, 6 bases. Germline-derived CDR1 and CDR2 are SQVTM and ANQGSEA. CDR3 size: 16 residues. Deletions cut 4 bases from V and 0 bases from J, with 16 bases between. The CDR3 loop reads CSVGESGQTSNQPQHF. The CDR3 region has the DNA TGCAGCGTTGGTGAGTCCGGACAGACTAGCAATCAGCCCCAGCATTTT.

The V and J genes are TRBV9 and TRBJ1-6; the D gene is possibly TRBD1 (5 bases). Germline lookup yields CDR1 SGDLS and CDR2 YYNGEE. V gave up 1 base and J gave up 1 base, with 12 bases separating them. The CDR3 runs 17 residues. CDR3 coding DNA: TGTGCCAGCAGCGTATCAGGGTTTGGTTCCTATAATTCACCCCTCCACTTT. Translated, it gives CASSVSGFGSYNSPLHF.

The chain combines TRBV5-5 with TRBJ1-6, with D hard to call. Germline-derived CDR1 and CDR2 are SGHKS and YYEKEE (reference sequence). The CDR3 runs to 16 residues. The ends were cut back, 0 bases at V and 0 bases at J, with 7 bases in the middle. Here the CDR3 DNA reads TGTGCCAGCAGCTTGGCGCCGAGCTCCTATAATTCACCCCTCCACTTT. Its translation: CASSLAPSSYNSPLHF.

This chain joins TRBV7-2 and TRBJ2-7; 7 nucleotides line up with TRBD2. J gave up 6 bases and V 2 bases, and 13 bases lay outside the gene matches. Germline CDR1 and CDR2: SGHTA and FQGNSA. CDR3 size: 16 residues. The CDR3 nucleotides read TGTGCCAGCAGCTTACCCCACCCGGGGGGTCATGGCGAGCAGTACTTC. Amino acids: CASSLPHPGGHGEQYF.

The chain is built from TRBV6-6 and TRBJ1-5; 8 bases align to TRBD1. The CDR3 contains 14 residues. J was trimmed by 5 bases and V by 6 bases; bases with no gene match: 6. The germline V gene encodes CDR1 MNHNY and CDR2 SVGAGI (reference sequence). The CDR3 sequence is CASSRGQGDQPQHF. The CDR3 DNA sequence: TGTGCCAGCAGCCGCGGACAGGGCGATCAGCCCCAGCATTTT.

The chain links TRBV6-1 to TRBJ1-2, with D possibly being TRBD1 (6 bases). The ends were cut back, 10 bases at V and 6 bases at J, with 15 bases in the middle. Germline CDR1 reads MNHNS; CDR2 reads SASEGT. CDR3 length: 12 amino acids. This chain's CDR3 is CATTGSWHGYTF. As DNA, the CDR3 is TGTGCCACAACAGGGAGCTGGCATGGCTACACCTTC.

This chain connects TRBV30 to TRBJ1-5; maybe TRBD1 (6 bases). Trimming took off 1 base at V and 6 bases at J, with 16 bases between the two ends. CDR1 and CDR2 from the germline V gene are GTSNPN and SVGIG (reference sequence). The CDR3 is made up of 15 amino acids. This chain's CDR3 is CAWSALQGAIQPQHF. DNA of the CDR3: TGTGCCTGGAGTGCCCTACAGGGTGCGATTCAGCCCCAGCATTTT.

The count of this clone is one. The genes are TRBV5-4 and TRBJ2-1; D may be TRBD1 (5 bases). V was trimmed by 0 bases and J by 6 bases, leaving 7 bases between them. There are 13 residues in the CDR3. Per germline, CDR1 SGHNT and CDR2 YYREEE (reference sequence). The CDR3 DNA is TGTGCCAGCAGCTTGGTAGGGGTCAATGAGCAGTTCTTC. Protein sequence: CASSLVGVNEQFF.

A single count supports this clone. This rearrangement joins TRBV5-5 to TRBJ2-7; the match to TRBD2 covers 9 bases. The germline gives CDR1 SGHKS, CDR2 YYEKEE (reference sequence). V lost 1 base to trimming and J lost 5 bases; unmatched junction nucleotides: 13. The CDR3 runs to 17 residues. The CDR3 DNA reads as TGTGCCAGCAGCTTGTACCCTAGGACTAGCGTAGATAACGAGCAGTACTTC. Translated: CASSLYPRTSVDNEQYF. The full variable domain, rest sourced from reference TRBV5-5 and TRBJ2-7, is DAGVTQSPTHLIKTRGQQVTLRCSPISGHKSVSWYQQVLGQGPQFIFQYYEKEERGRGNFPDRFSARQFPNYSSELNVNALLLGDSALYLCASSLYPRTSVDNEQYFGPGTRLTVT.

The genes are TRBV5-1 and TRBJ2-1; D gene uncertain. CDR3 size: 12 residues. V lost 1 base and J lost 7, with 6 bases in between. Germline CDR1 reads SGHRS; CDR2 reads YFSETQ. DNA for the CDR3: TGCGCCAGCAGCTTGTTGAAGAATGAGCAGTTCTTC. Its translation is CASSLLKNEQFF.

The chain carries TRBV5-3 and TRBJ2-7; possible D gene TRBD2, 6 bases. TRBV5-3 is annotated as an ORF whose role is uncertain. Trimming removed 5 bases from V and 5 bases from J, with 8 bases in between. There are 11 residues in the CDR3. CDR3 nucleotides: TGTGCCAGAAGATGGGGGGACGAGCAGTACTTC. Its translation is CARRWGDEQYF.